Shown below are 17 T cell receptor beta chains from a single sample sequenced in a study of T cell responses to AZD1222 COVID-19 vaccine. Only in-frame clones appear in the TCRdb table, and some are missing; sequencing was by immunoSEQ multiplex PCR. The repertoire holds some 79,000 clones, with 80% as singletons. This specimen was peripheral blood, taken 28 days after the second AZD1222 dose. The source of these receptors is an adult who received the AZD1222 COVID-19 vaccine.

This clone was recorded a few times. This chain links TRBV30 with TRBJ1-4; D unclear. Germline V gene sequence: CDR1 GTSNPN, CDR2 SVGIG (reference sequence). The CDR3 consists of 10 residues. Trimming took off 1 base at V and 8 bases at J, with 2 bases between the two ends. The CDR3 DNA reads as TGTGCCTGGAGTGGGGAAAAACTGTTTTTT. Amino acid sequence: CAWSGEKLFF.

The rearrangement links TRBV28 to TRBJ1-1; 9 bases match TRBD1. Germline CDR1 and CDR2: MDHEN and SYDVKM. The junction had 13 bases not matched to a gene; V was cut back by 6 bases and J by 8 bases. CDR3 length: 15 amino acids. CDR3 in DNA: TGTGCCAGCAGCCAACAGGGGGCGAATCTCAAAGAAGCTTTCTTT. Its translation: CASSQQGANLKEAFF.

In this sample, this clone turned up once. The chain recombines TRBV29-1 with TRBJ2-2; a possible D gene is TRBD2 (6 bases). V lost 2 bases, J lost 6 bases, and 13 bases lay in between. This CDR3 is built from 14 residues. Germline values: CDR1 SQVTM, CDR2 ANQGSEA. CDR3 protein: CSVEPPGVPGELFF. CDR3 DNA sequence: TGCAGCGTTGAACCCCCGGGGGTCCCCGGGGAGCTGTTTTTT.

V is TRBV10-3 and J is TRBJ1-5, with 7 bases matching TRBD1. CDR1 is ENHRY and CDR2 is SYGVKD in the germline V gene. Losses at the gene ends were 6 bases for V and 6 bases for J; bases not matched to a gene: 8. The CDR3 has 14 residues. The CDR3 bases are TGTGCCATCAGCCAAGACAGGGTCCCTCAGCCCCAGCATTTT. Protein sequence: CAISQDRVPQPQHF.

This clone was counted once. The gene calls are TRBV7-9 and TRBJ2-7, with TRBD2 matching 7 bases. The V gene's germline CDR1 is SEHNR and CDR2 FQNEAQ (reference sequence). J lost 7 bases, V lost 3 bases, and 24 bases had no gene match. This CDR3 is 19 amino acids long. This chain's CDR3 is CASSFGRESTPVPIEEQYF. CDR3 DNA sequence: TGTGCCAGCAGCTTTGGGCGGGAGTCAACTCCCGTACCAATTGAAGAGCAGTACTTC.

This rearrangement joins TRBV7-8 to TRBJ1-5; possibly TRBD1 for D (5 bases). Trimming removed 5 bases from V and 5 bases from J, with 16 bases in between. Germline-derived CDR1 and CDR2 are SGHVS and FQNEAQ. This CDR3 region has 15 residues. CDR3 DNA: TGTGCCAGCAGCCTGGGACCGGCACCTGATCAGCCCCAGCATTTT. Translating gives CASSLGPAPDQPQHF.

Only a few counts were recorded for this clone. The chain couples TRBV5-1 to TRBJ2-3; unclear D gene. Germline V gene sequence: CDR1 SGHRS, CDR2 YFSETQ. Trimming cost V 4 bases and J 8 bases, with 23 bases left between them. The length of the CDR3 is 16 residues. CDR3 DNA sequence: TGCGCCAGCAGCGCTTGGCTGGGCAACTCGCGAGGTACGCAGTATTTT. Residues: CASSAWLGNSRGTQYF. Full variable domain (rest looked up from reference TRBV5-1 and TRBJ2-3): KAGVTQTPRYLIKTRGQQVTLSCSPISGHRSVSWYQQTPGQGLQFLFEYFSETQRNKGNFPGRFSGRQFSNSRSEMNVSTLELGDSALYLCASSAWLGNSRGTQYFGPGTRLTVL.

V gene TRBV5-1 combines with J gene TRBJ1-5; the D gene is possibly TRBD1 (6 bases). Trimming stripped 1 base from V and 4 bases from J, with 12 bases between. Per germline, CDR1 SGHRS and CDR2 YFSETQ. The CDR3 covers 15 residues. The CDR3 protein is CASSLWSGANQPQHF. CDR3 sequence (DNA): TGCGCCAGCAGCTTGTGGTCAGGGGCTAATCAGCCCCAGCATTTT.

The chain couples TRBV5-1 to TRBJ2-5; unclear D gene. CDR3 size: 12 residues. Per the germline V gene, CDR1 is SGHRS and CDR2 is YFSETQ. V was clipped by 4 bases and J by 1 base, with 5 bases between them. The CDR3 protein is CASSLFQETQYF. In nucleotides, the CDR3 is TGCGCCAGCAGCCTATTCCAAGAGACCCAGTACTTC.

The V and J genes are TRBV9 and TRBJ2-3, with D hard to call. V lost 1 base to trimming and J lost 1 base, with 4 bases between them. The CDR3 has 13 amino acids. Germline CDR1 SGDLS, CDR2 YYNGEE. In DNA form, the CDR3 reads TGTGCCAGCAGCGTATTTGGCACAGATACGCAGTATTTT. It encodes CASSVFGTDTQYF. The full variable domain, rest sourced from reference TRBV9 and TRBJ2-3, is DSGVTQTPKHLITATGQRVTLRCSPRSGDLSVYWYQQSLDQGLQFLIQYYNGEERAKGNILERFSAQQFPDLHSELNLSSLELGDSALYFCASSVFGTDTQYFGPGTRLTVL.

As regards this clone: One end of the junction is discordant with germline, which a read error may explain. This chain uses TRBV4-1 with TRBJ2-1; D possibly corresponds to TRBD2 (7 bases). Germline CDR1 reads MGHRA; CDR2 reads YSYEKL. The CDR3 has 16 amino acids. The CDR3 DNA reads TGCGCCACCAGCCAAGGGGGGGGCCCGGGGTACAATGAGCAGTTCTTC. It translates to CATSQGGGPGYNEQFF.

This chain uses TRBV6-5 with TRBJ1-4; D perhaps matches TRBD1 (5 bases). This CDR3 comprises 15 residues. The V and J ends lost 6 bases and 0 bases respectively, with 11 bases between them. Germline values: CDR1 MNHEY, CDR2 SVGAGI. In DNA form, the CDR3 reads TGTGCCAGCAGGGGGACGGGTGCAACTAATGAAAAACTGTTTTTT. It is translated as CASRGTGATNEKLFF.

The chain is built from TRBV9 and TRBJ2-3; D gene unclear. CDR1 is SGDLS and CDR2 is YYNGEE in the germline V gene. The CDR3 has 13 amino acids. Trimming removed 7 bases at V and 0 bases at J, with 9 bases between. The CDR3 here is CASQGRSTDTQYF. The CDR3 nucleotides are TGTGCCAGCCAAGGACGCAGCACAGATACGCAGTATTTT.

The chain carries TRBV7-6 and TRBJ2-2; unclear D gene. Germline V gene data show CDR1 as SGHVS and CDR2 as FNYEAQ. The length of the CDR3 is 15 residues. Deletions cut 5 bases from V and 1 base from J, with 11 bases between. In DNA, the CDR3 is TGTGCCAGCAGCCGTGCGCGTCAGAACACCGGGGAGCTGTTTTTT. Amino acids: CASSRARQNTGELFF.

CDR3 coding DNA: TGCGCCAGCAGCCAATCGGACATGATCTACGAGCAGTACTTC. Protein sequence: CASSQSDMIYEQYF. This chain joins TRBV4-1 and TRBJ2-7, with D tentatively TRBD1 (5 bases). Trimming shortened V by 2 bases and J by 3 bases, and 11 bases separated the two germline ends. The CDR3 covers 14 residues. Germline CDR1 MGHRA, CDR2 YSYEKL.

V usage is TRBV3-1 (or the pseudogene TRBV3-2) and J usage is TRBJ2-7, with no clear D. CDR3 length: 13 residues. From germline, CDR1 is LGHDT and CDR2 YNNKEL (reference sequence). With 2 bases removed from V and 3 bases from J, the gap between germline ends came to 8 bases. The CDR3 DNA sequence: TGTGCCAGCAGCCAAAGCACGGTCTACGAGCAGTACTTC. As protein: CASSQSTVYEQYF.

The genes are TRBV7-7 and TRBJ2-3; a weak D match, TRBD2 (5 bases). Between the trimmed V and J ends, which lost 4 bases and 8 bases, there was a span of 13 bases. CDR1 is SSHAT and CDR2 is FNYEAQ in the germline V gene (reference sequence). The CDR3 sequence is 13 residues long. The CDR3 DNA reads as TGTGCCAGCAGCTCCCGGGGTGGTAGTACGCAGTATTTT. Residues: CASSSRGGSTQYF.